The 10 T cell receptor beta chains presented below share a single source sample, sequenced in a study of T cells in Graves' hyperthyroidism and ophthalmopathy. TCR beta CDR3 sequences were amplified from RNA transcripts. HTBI primers drove first-round RT-PCR of the TCR CDR3. TCRdb passed the multiplex PCR reads through MiXCR, listing each CDR3 protein once. Of around 720,000 distinct CDR3 sequences detected, 30% to 40% appear once; the ten largest clones hold less than 35%. Source material: blood. Every receptor here comes from a woman aged 40 to 50 with Graves' hyperthyroidism.

The V call is TRBV15, the J call TRBJ1-6, with 7 bases identical to TRBD1. The germline CDR1 and CDR2 sequences are LNHNV and YYDKDF (reference sequence). V gave up 0 bases and J gave up 1 base; unmatched junction bases: 3. CDR3 length: 17 amino acids. In nucleotides, the CDR3 is TGTGCCACCAGCAGAGATAGACAGGGATCCTATAATTCACCCCTCCACTTT. Translating it yields CATSRDRQGSYNSPLHF.

The chain joins TRBV2 to TRBJ2-3; TRBD1 might be the D (6 bases). V lost 10 bases, J lost 1 base, and 15 bases lay in between. The germline gives CDR1 SNHLY, CDR2 FYNNEI. This CDR3 is 14 amino acids long. This chain's CDR3 is CATGAEGGTDTQYF. DNA of the CDR3: TGTGCCACAGGGGCGGAAGGGGGCACAGATACGCAGTATTTT.

J is TRBJ1-5 and V is TRBV20-1; 11 bases line up with TRBD1. The CDR3 sequence is 15 residues long. CDR1 is DFQATT and CDR2 is SNEGSKA in the germline V gene (reference sequence). The J segment lost 8 bases and the V segment lost 3 bases, leaving 9 bases of the junction unmatched. The CDR3 nucleotides read TGCAGTGCTAGTGACCGGGACAGGGGGAAAAAGCCCCAGCATTTT. Residues: CSASDRDRGKKPQHF.

Remarks on this clonotype: The junction shows a germline mismatch at one end, possibly a read error. V and J are TRBV10-3 and TRBJ2-7; maybe TRBD1 (5 bases). The CDR3 is made up of 13 amino acids. The germline CDR1 and CDR2 sequences are ENHRY and SYGVKD. Written as DNA, the CDR3 is TGTGCCAGCAGTTTCCCAGGGCATGGCGAGCAGTACTTC. Protein product: CASSFPGHGEQYF.

On this clonotype: One end of the junction does not line up with germline, which may come from a read error. V and J are TRBV19 and TRBJ2-7; maybe TRBD2 (6 bases). Germline V CDR1 and CDR2: LNHDA, SQIVND (reference sequence). CDR3 length: 16 residues. CDR3 nucleotides: TGTGCCAGTAGCCCCCTCGGAGGGAGTGGAGCCTACGAGCAGTGCTTC. Translating it yields CASSPLGGSGAYEQCF.

This clonotype has a handful of counts. V gene TRBV12-3 or TRBV12-4 combines with J gene TRBJ1-1, with TRBD1 identical over 10 bases. Trimming cost V 3 bases and J 0 bases; bases outside gene matches: 4. This CDR3 is built from 16 residues. CDR3 DNA sequence: TGTGCCAGCAGTTTCCCGGACAGGGGGGTGAACACTGAAGCTTTCTTT. Translation gives CASSFPDRGVNTEAFF.

This clonotype was observed a handful of times. The rearrangement uses TRBV6-6 and TRBJ2-7; D is uncertain. The CDR3 consists of 13 residues. Looked up from germline, CDR1 is MNHNY and CDR2 is SVGAGI (reference sequence). Trimming took 8 bases from V and 4 from J, leaving 15 bases between them. The CDR3 spells CASGSLSAYEQYF. The CDR3 nucleotides read TGTGCCAGCGGGTCGCTCTCCGCATACGAGCAGTACTTC.

J is TRBJ1-5 and V is TRBV12-3 or TRBV12-4; unclear D gene. The V and J ends lost 6 bases and 11 bases respectively, with 23 bases between them. This CDR3 comprises 15 residues. The CDR3 DNA reads as TGTGCCAGCAGCCCACTCCCGGGTACCGAGGTAGCCCAGCATTTT. As protein: CASSPLPGTEVAQHF.

There are a few counts of this clonotype. The V call is TRBV20-1, the J call TRBJ2-7; 12 positions agree with TRBD1. CDR1 is DFQATT, CDR2 SNEGSKA, per germline (reference sequence). This CDR3 is 15 amino acids long. Unmatched junction bases numbered 8, after V lost 5 bases and J lost 3 bases. The DNA of the CDR3 is TGCAGTGCTGGTCCCGGGACAGGGGGCTACTACGAGCAGTACTTC. It yields the protein CSAGPGTGGYYEQYF.

The CDR3 nucleotides are TGTGCCAGCACCTATAACAGGGTGTATTCACCCCTCCACTTT. Protein product: CASTYNRVYSPLHF. The chain joins TRBV5-6 to TRBJ1-6, with D possibly matching TRBD1 (6 bases). Trimming took 6 bases from V and 8 from J, leaving 15 bases between them. This CDR3 has 14 residues. CDR1 is SGHDT, CDR2 YYEEEE, per germline. Using reference TRBV5-6 and TRBJ1-6 for the parts outside the CDR3, the full variable domain is DAGVTQSPTHLIKTRGQQVTLRCSPKSGHDTVSWYQQALGQGPQFIFQYYEEEERQRGNFPDRFSGHQFPNYSSELNVNALLLGDSALYLCASTYNRVYSPLHFGNGTRLTVT.